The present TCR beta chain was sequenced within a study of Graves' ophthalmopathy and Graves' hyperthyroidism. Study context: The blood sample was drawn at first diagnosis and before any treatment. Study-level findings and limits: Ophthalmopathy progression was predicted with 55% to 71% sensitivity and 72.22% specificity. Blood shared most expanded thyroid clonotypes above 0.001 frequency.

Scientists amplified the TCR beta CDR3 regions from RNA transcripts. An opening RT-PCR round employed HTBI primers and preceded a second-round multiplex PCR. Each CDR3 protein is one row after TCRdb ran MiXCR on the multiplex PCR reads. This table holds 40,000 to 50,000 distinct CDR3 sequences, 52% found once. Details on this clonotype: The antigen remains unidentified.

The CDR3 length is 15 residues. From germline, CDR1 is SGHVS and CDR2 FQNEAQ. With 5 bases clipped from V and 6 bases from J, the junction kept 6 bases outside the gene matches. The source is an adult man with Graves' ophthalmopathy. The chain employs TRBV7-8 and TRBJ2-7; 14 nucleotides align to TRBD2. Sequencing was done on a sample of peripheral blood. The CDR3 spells CASSPGLAGVPEQYF. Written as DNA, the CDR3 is TGTGCCAGCAGCCCGGGACTAGCGGGAGTCCCCGAGCAGTACTTC.